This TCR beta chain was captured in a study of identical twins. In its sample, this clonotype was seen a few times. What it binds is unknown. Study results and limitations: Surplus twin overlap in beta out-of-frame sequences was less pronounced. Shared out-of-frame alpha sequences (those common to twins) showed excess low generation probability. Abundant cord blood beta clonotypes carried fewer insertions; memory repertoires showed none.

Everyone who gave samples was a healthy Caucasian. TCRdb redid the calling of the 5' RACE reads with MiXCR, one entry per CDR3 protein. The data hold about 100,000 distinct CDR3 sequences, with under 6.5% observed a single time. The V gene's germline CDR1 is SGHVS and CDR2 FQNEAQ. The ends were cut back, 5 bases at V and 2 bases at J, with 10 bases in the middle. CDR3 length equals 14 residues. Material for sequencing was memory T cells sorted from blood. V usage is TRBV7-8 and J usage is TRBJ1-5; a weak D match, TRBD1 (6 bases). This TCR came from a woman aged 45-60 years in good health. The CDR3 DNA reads TGTGCCAGCAGCCGAGACAGGCGCAATCAGCCCCAGCATTTT. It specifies CASSRDRRNQPQHF.